This T cell receptor (beta chain) was identified in a study of vaccination and CD4 T cells after COVID-19. CDR3 length: 15 amino acids. Germline lookup yields CDR1 SGHRS and CDR2 YFSETQ. J lost 3 bases, V lost 0 bases, and 3 bases had no gene match. At the Johns Hopkins FTIC core, DNA taken from cultured CD4+ T cells was sequenced by way of the Oncomine TCR Beta short-read assay. Each CDR3 protein gets one entry after TCRdb re-called the PCR reads with MiXCR. The table records 2,500 to 3,000 distinct CDR3 sequences, around 24% of them present only once. Treatment here: roughly ten-day PBMC culture with coronavirus spike peptide pools or control peptides (ViraFEST assay). ViraFEST used peptide pools to expand antigen-specific T cells before TCR sequencing. The medium had half its volume replaced with fresh IL-2 medium on days 3 and 7. By share of the sample, this clonotype is medium-sized. The antigen is unknown.

Sequences were obtained from CD4+ T cells from blood, cultured in vitro. The chain combines TRBV5-1 with TRBJ2-7; TRBD2 matches at 10 bases. The TCR comes from a human donor who had recovered from COVID-19. The CDR3 region has the DNA TGCGCCAGCAGCTTGGGTTCTAGCGGGGGCTACGAGCAGTACTTC. Residues: CASSLGSSGGYEQYF.